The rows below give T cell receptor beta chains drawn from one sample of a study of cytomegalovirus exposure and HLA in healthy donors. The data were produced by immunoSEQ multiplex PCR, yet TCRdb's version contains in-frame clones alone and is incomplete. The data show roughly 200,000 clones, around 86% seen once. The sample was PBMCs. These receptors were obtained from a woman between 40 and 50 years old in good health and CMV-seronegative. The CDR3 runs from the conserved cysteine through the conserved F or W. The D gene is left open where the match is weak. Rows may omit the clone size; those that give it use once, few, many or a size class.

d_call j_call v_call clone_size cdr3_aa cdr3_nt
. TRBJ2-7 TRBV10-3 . CAISDRVDEQYF TGTGCCATCAGTGATCGGGTCGACGAGCAGTACTTC
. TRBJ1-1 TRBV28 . CASSASGAGNTEAFF TGTGCCAGCAGTGCCTCGGGAGCGGGCAACACTGAAGCTTTCTTT
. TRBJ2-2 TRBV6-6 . CASSYGRVATGELFF TGTGCCAGCAGTTATGGCAGGGTGGCCACCGGGGAGCTGTTTTTT
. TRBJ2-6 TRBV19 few CASSAGGANVLTF TGTGCCAGTAGTGCAGGCGGGGCCAACGTCCTGACTTTC
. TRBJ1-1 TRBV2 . CASRGFRQRSNTEAFF TGTGCCAGCAGGGGGTTCAGACAGAGATCGAACACTGAAGCTTTCTTT
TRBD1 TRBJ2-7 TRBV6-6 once CASSWDRATYEQYF TGTGCCAGCAGTTGGGACAGGGCGACCTACGAGCAGTACTTC
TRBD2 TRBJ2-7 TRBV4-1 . CASSQNLADPYEQYF TGCGCCAGCAGCCAGAATCTAGCGGATCCCTACGAGCAGTACTTC
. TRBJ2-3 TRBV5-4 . CASSPSPTRSTTDTQYF TGTGCCAGCAGCCCATCCCCCACTAGATCGACAACAGATACGCAGTATTTT
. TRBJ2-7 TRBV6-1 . CASSEGLTYEQYF TGTGCCAGCAGTGAAGGCCTAACCTACGAGCAGTACTTC
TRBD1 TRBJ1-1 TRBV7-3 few CASSDPTGEMNTEAFF TGTGCCAGCAGCGACCCCACAGGGGAGATGAACACTGAAGCTTTCTTT
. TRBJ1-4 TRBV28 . CASSLDIPSEKLFF TGTGCCAGCAGTTTAGACATCCCGAGCGAAAAACTGTTTTTT
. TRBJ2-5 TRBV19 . CASSIGAGAYQETQYF TGTGCCAGTAGTATAGGGGCAGGGGCCTACCAAGAGACCCAGTACTTC
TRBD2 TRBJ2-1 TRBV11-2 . CASSLVAGGSYNEQFF TGTGCCAGCAGCTTAGTAGCGGGAGGGTCCTACAATGAGCAGTTCTTC